These T cell receptor beta chains were read from a single sample in a study of T cells in Graves' hyperthyroidism and ophthalmopathy. In TCRdb, the multiplex PCR reads were re-called with MiXCR into one record per CDR3 protein. The table has 560,000 or so distinct CDR3 sequences, approximately 44% seen once; the top ten hold about 7.8%. The specimen sequenced was peripheral blood or thyroid tissue (not recorded which). These receptors all stem from a woman aged 18-35 years with Graves' hyperthyroidism. CDR3s include the opening cysteine and the closing phenylalanine or tryptophan. The order of the fields is J gene, D gene, V gene, clone size, CDR3 protein, CDR3 DNA. D genes are given only for firm matches. Rows may omit the clone size; those that give it use once, few, many or a size class.

j_gene: TRBJ2-7; d_gene: .; v_gene: TRBV24-1; abundance: once; CDR3aa: CATSARSLTTYEQYF; CDR3nt: TGTGCCACAAGTGCTAGAAGCCTCACCACCTACGAGCAGTACTTC
j_gene: TRBJ2-6; d_gene: .; v_gene: TRBV7-2; abundance: few; CDR3aa: CASSLVRGSAYSGANVLTF; CDR3nt: TGTGCCAGCAGCTTAGTCCGAGGCAGCGCCTACTCTGGGGCCAACGTCCTGACTTTC
j_gene: TRBJ2-5; d_gene: .; v_gene: TRBV24-1; abundance: .; CDR3aa: CATSASTRVLETQYF; CDR3nt: TGTGCCACCAGTGCATCAACCAGGGTGTTAGAGACCCAGTACTTC
j_gene: TRBJ1-6; d_gene: .; v_gene: TRBV10-3; abundance: few; CDR3aa: CASSYSRGWNSPLHF; CDR3nt: TGTGCCAGCAGTTACTCAAGGGGCTGGAATTCACCCCTCCACTTT
j_gene: TRBJ2-5; d_gene: .; v_gene: TRBV20-1; abundance: .; CDR3aa: CSARGQSRETQYF; CDR3nt: TGCAGTGCTAGAGGGCAGTCAAGGGAGACCCAGTACTTC
j_gene: TRBJ1-2; d_gene: .; v_gene: TRBV5-1; abundance: few; CDR3aa: CASSYGGAGATYGYTF; CDR3nt: TGCGCCAGCAGCTACGGAGGGGCAGGGGCAACCTATGGCTACACCTTC
j_gene: TRBJ2-5; d_gene: .; v_gene: TRBV2; abundance: few; CDR3aa: CASSLGDGRETQYF; CDR3nt: TGTGCCAGCAGTTTGGGGGACGGCCGGGAGACCCAGTACTTC
j_gene: TRBJ1-2; d_gene: TRBD1; v_gene: TRBV10-3; abundance: .; CDR3aa: CASRGQGDGYTF; CDR3nt: TGTGCCAGCAGGGGACAGGGTGATGGCTACACCTTC
j_gene: TRBJ1-1; d_gene: .; v_gene: TRBV29-1; abundance: many; CDR3aa: CSVVLNTEAFF; CDR3nt: TGCAGCGTTGTCTTGAACACTGAAGCTTTCTTT
j_gene: TRBJ1-1; d_gene: TRBD1; v_gene: TRBV10-3; abundance: .; CDR3aa: CASRGTAKDQNTEAFF; CDR3nt: TGTGCCAGCAGAGGGACAGCAAAAGACCAGAACACTGAAGCTTTCTTT
j_gene: TRBJ1-1; d_gene: .; v_gene: TRBV11-2; abundance: .; CDR3aa: CASARAGSTEAFF; CDR3nt: TGTGCTAGCGCGAGGGCCGGTAGCACTGAAGCTTTCTTT
j_gene: TRBJ2-2; d_gene: .; v_gene: TRBV2; abundance: .; CDR3aa: CASSRPSGTGELFF; CDR3nt: TGTGCCAGCAGCCGGCCTTCGGGGACCGGGGAGCTGTTTTTT
j_gene: TRBJ1-5; d_gene: TRBD1; v_gene: TRBV2; abundance: .; CDR3aa: CASSGTGISNQPHHF; CDR3nt: TGTGCCAGCAGTGGGACAGGGATTAGCAATCAGCCCCACCATTTT
j_gene: TRBJ2-5; d_gene: TRBD2; v_gene: TRBV14; abundance: .; CDR3aa: CASSPFGGGKTQYF; CDR3nt: TGTGCCAGCAGCCCGTTTGGGGGGGGGAAGACCCAGTACTTC
j_gene: TRBJ2-7; d_gene: TRBD2; v_gene: TRBV10-3; abundance: .; CDR3aa: CASSREGHEQYF; CDR3nt: TGTGCCAGCAGCAGGGAGGGCCACGAGCAGTACTTC
j_gene: TRBJ1-1; d_gene: .; v_gene: TRBV10-3; abundance: many; CDR3aa: CAATGGRETEAFF; CDR3nt: TGTGCCGCAACGGGCGGCAGGGAAACTGAAGCTTTCTTT
j_gene: TRBJ2-7; d_gene: TRBD2; v_gene: TRBV10-3; abundance: .; CDR3aa: CAIQENRDYNEQYF; CDR3nt: TGTGCCATCCAAGAGAATCGGGACTACAATGAGCAGTACTTC
j_gene: TRBJ1-5; d_gene: .; v_gene: TRBV19; abundance: few; CDR3aa: CASKAPKRSQPQHF; CDR3nt: TGTGCCAGTAAGGCCCCTAAGAGGAGTCAGCCCCAGCATTTT
j_gene: TRBJ1-5; d_gene: .; v_gene: TRBV12-3/TRBV12-4; abundance: few; CDR3aa: CASSDSRQYSNQPQHF; CDR3nt: TGTGCCAGCAGTGACTCGCGGCAGTATAGCAATCAGCCCCAGCATTTT
j_gene: TRBJ2-7; d_gene: TRBD2; v_gene: TRBV6-1; abundance: .; CDR3aa: CASRLAGAISYEQYF; CDR3nt: TGTGCCAGCAGACTAGCGGGAGCAATCTCCTACGAGCAGTACTTC
j_gene: TRBJ2-7; d_gene: .; v_gene: TRBV19; abundance: few; CDR3aa: CASSEGMKDEQYF; CDR3nt: TGTGCCAGTAGTGAGGGCATGAAGGACGAGCAGTACTTC
j_gene: TRBJ1-5; d_gene: .; v_gene: TRBV19; abundance: .; CDR3aa: CASSIGTENSNQPQHF; CDR3nt: TGTGCCAGTAGTATAGGGACCGAGAATAGCAATCAGCCCCAGCATTTT
j_gene: TRBJ1-5; d_gene: .; v_gene: TRBV25-1; abundance: .; CDR3aa: CASSESGMPQHF; CDR3nt: TGTGCCAGCAGTGAATCCGGAATGCCCCAGCATTTT
j_gene: TRBJ2-2; d_gene: TRBD2; v_gene: TRBV20-1; abundance: .; CDR3aa: CSASGLAGVGELFF; CDR3nt: TGCAGTGCTAGTGGTCTAGCGGGAGTCGGGGAGCTGTTTTTT
j_gene: TRBJ2-2; d_gene: .; v_gene: TRBV7-8; abundance: .; CDR3aa: CASSQLRTALTGELFF; CDR3nt: TGTGCCAGCAGCCAACTACGAACAGCCTTAACCGGGGAGCTGTTTTTT
j_gene: TRBJ2-7; d_gene: TRBD2; v_gene: TRBV10-3; abundance: many; CDR3aa: CAISELADSYEQYF; CDR3nt: TGTGCCATCAGTGAGCTAGCGGATTCCTACGAGCAGTACTTC
j_gene: TRBJ1-3; d_gene: .; v_gene: TRBV6-1; abundance: .; CDR3aa: CASSPPVYGHPGNTIYF; CDR3nt: TGTGCCAGCAGTCCACCGGTCTACGGACACCCTGGAAACACCATATATTTT
j_gene: TRBJ1-3; d_gene: .; v_gene: TRBV29-1; abundance: once; CDR3aa: CRRMEGNTLYF; CDR3nt: TGCAGGCGCATGGAAGGAAACACCTTATATTTT
j_gene: TRBJ2-5; d_gene: TRBD1; v_gene: TRBV6-6; abundance: .; CDR3aa: CASSSIGQGDGTQYF; CDR3nt: TGTGCCAGCAGTTCCATCGGACAGGGGGACGGGACCCAGTACTTC
j_gene: TRBJ2-3; d_gene: .; v_gene: TRBV25-1; abundance: few; CDR3aa: CASSEFSSGTDTQYF; CDR3nt: TGTGCCAGCAGTGAATTTTCTAGCGGCACAGATACGCAGTATTTT
j_gene: TRBJ2-7; d_gene: .; v_gene: TRBV7-9; abundance: few; CDR3aa: CASSLTARGITYEQYF; CDR3nt: TGCGCCAGCAGCCTGACTGCTCGGGGGATTACCTACGAGCAGTACTTC
j_gene: TRBJ2-7; d_gene: TRBD1; v_gene: TRBV12-3/TRBV12-4; abundance: few; CDR3aa: CASSEDRDYEQYF; CDR3nt: TGTGCCAGCAGTGAGGACAGGGATTACGAGCAGTACTTC
j_gene: TRBJ1-2; d_gene: .; v_gene: TRBV6-5; abundance: few; CDR3aa: CASSFGEGEDGYTF; CDR3nt: TGTGCCAGCAGTTTTGGGGAGGGGGAGGATGGCTACACCTTC
j_gene: TRBJ2-5; d_gene: TRBD2; v_gene: TRBV10-3; abundance: .; CDR3aa: CAIGVGLAGEGETQYF; CDR3nt: TGTGCCATCGGTGTAGGACTAGCGGGAGAAGGGGAGACCCAGTACTTC
j_gene: TRBJ1-2; d_gene: .; v_gene: TRBV12-3/TRBV12-4; abundance: few; CDR3aa: CASSSKRGMQGYTF; CDR3nt: TGTGCCAGCAGTTCAAAGCGCGGAATGCAGGGCTACACCTTC
j_gene: TRBJ2-5; d_gene: .; v_gene: TRBV20-1; abundance: few; CDR3aa: CSATRDLNSVTQYF; CDR3nt: TGCAGTGCTACCCGGGACCTAAATTCGGTGACCCAGTACTTC
j_gene: TRBJ1-1; d_gene: .; v_gene: TRBV19; abundance: .; CDR3aa: CASSMRHMNTEAFF; CDR3nt: TGTGCCAGTAGTATGCGGCATATGAACACTGAAGCTTTCTTT
j_gene: TRBJ2-7; d_gene: .; v_gene: TRBV7-9; abundance: few; CDR3aa: CASSQVWGFSYEQYF; CDR3nt: TGCGCCAGCAGCCAAGTGTGGGGATTTTCCTACGAGCAGTACTTC
j_gene: TRBJ2-7; d_gene: TRBD1; v_gene: TRBV25-1; abundance: many; CDR3aa: CASSPPAVDRSDYEQYF; CDR3nt: TGTGCCAGCAGTCCACCGGCGGTGGACAGGAGTGACTACGAGCAGTACTTC
j_gene: TRBJ2-2; d_gene: TRBD2; v_gene: TRBV9; abundance: few; CDR3aa: CASKLAGGPLTGELFF; CDR3nt: TGTGCCAGCAAACTAGCGGGAGGGCCGCTCACCGGGGAGCTGTTTTTT